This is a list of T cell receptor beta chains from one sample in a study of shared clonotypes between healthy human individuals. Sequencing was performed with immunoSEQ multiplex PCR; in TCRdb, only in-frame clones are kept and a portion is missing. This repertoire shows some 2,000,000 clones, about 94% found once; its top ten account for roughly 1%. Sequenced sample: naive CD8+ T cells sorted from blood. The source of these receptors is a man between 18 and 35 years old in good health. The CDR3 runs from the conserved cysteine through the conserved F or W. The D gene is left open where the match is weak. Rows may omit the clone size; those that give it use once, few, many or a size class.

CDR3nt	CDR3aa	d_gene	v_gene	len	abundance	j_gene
TGTGCCAGCAGCCAACTCGCCACGGATGTGTGGGACAGAAAGAATGAAAAACTGTTTTTT	CASSQLATDVWDRKNEKLFF	TRBD1	TRBV4-2	20	NA	TRBJ1-4
TGCGCCAGCAACCTCAAGGACAGCTCCTACGAGCAGTACTTC	CASNLKDSSYEQYF	NA	TRBV10-2	14	NA	TRBJ2-7
TGTGCCAGCAGTTTTTTAGGTGAAAATGAAAAACTGTTTTTT	CASSFLGENEKLFF	NA	TRBV28	14	NA	TRBJ1-4
TGTGCCAGCAGCTTAAGAGTTCTAGCGGGCCATTCGTCCCAAGAGACCCAGTACTTC	CASSLRVLAGHSSQETQYF	TRBD2	TRBV7-9	19	NA	TRBJ2-5
TGTGCCAGCAGTGATTACGGGAGGGGGAACACCGGGGAGCTGTTTTTT	CASSDYGRGNTGELFF	TRBD2	TRBV2	16	NA	TRBJ2-2
TGCAGCGTTGACGACCCAAGCTCCTACAATGAGCAGTTCTTC	CSVDDPSSYNEQFF	NA	TRBV29-1	14	NA	TRBJ2-1
TGTGCCAGCAGCCCTGGACGGACAGGTAACTCCTACGAGCAGTACTTC	CASSPGRTGNSYEQYF	TRBD1	TRBV7-2	16	NA	TRBJ2-7
TGTGCCAGCAGCCCTCCCCTTCGCCCAGATACGCAGTATTTT	CASSPPLRPDTQYF	NA	TRBV7-9	14	NA	TRBJ2-3
TGTGCCAGCAGTGTATTGGCGGGAGGTTACGAGCAGTACTTC	CASSVLAGGYEQYF	TRBD2	TRBV27	14	NA	TRBJ2-7
TGTGCCACCAGCTCACGACAGGGTGATCAGCCCCAGCATTTT	CATSSRQGDQPQHF	TRBD1	TRBV15	14	NA	TRBJ1-5
TGTGCCAGCAGTTCCGGAGATACGCAGTATTTT	CASSSGDTQYF	NA	TRBV27	11	few	TRBJ2-3
TGTGCCAGTCAGATGGGGACACAAGAGACCCAGTACTTC	CASQMGTQETQYF	NA	TRBV7-9	13	once	TRBJ2-5
TGCGCCAGCAGGGGACTAGCGGGAGACCCCAATGAGCAGTTCTTC	CASRGLAGDPNEQFF	TRBD2	TRBV10-2	15	NA	TRBJ2-1
TGCGCCAGCAGCCTCAACACGAACACTGAAGCTTTCTTT	CASSLNTNTEAFF	NA	TRBV4-3	13	NA	TRBJ1-1
TGTGCCACCAGCAGAGGCGAGACAGATAACTACGAGCAGTACTTC	CATSRGETDNYEQYF	NA	TRBV15	15	NA	TRBJ2-7
TGTGCCAGCAGCCAACGACTAGCGGGGGTGTCTAGCACAGATACGCAGTATTTT	CASSQRLAGVSSTDTQYF	TRBD2	TRBV4-2	18	NA	TRBJ2-3
TGCGCCAGCAGCCACCCCCGGACTAGCCCTAACACCGGGGAGCTGTTTTTT	CASSHPRTSPNTGELFF	TRBD2	TRBV4-3	17	NA	TRBJ2-2
TGTGCCAGCAGCCTGAATAATTCACCCCTCCACTTT	CASSLNNSPLHF	NA	TRBV6-6	12	few	TRBJ1-6
TGTGCCAGCAGTCCCGGGACAGCGAACACCGGGGAGCTGTTTTTT	CASSPGTANTGELFF	TRBD1	TRBV6-5	15	NA	TRBJ2-2
TGTGCCAGCAGAGAGGGTCGGGCGAACACCGGGGAGCTGTTTTTT	CASREGRANTGELFF	NA	TRBV2	15	NA	TRBJ2-2
TGTGCCAGCAGTGAAGGCAACGAGCTGAACACTGAAGCTTTCTTT	CASSEGNELNTEAFF	NA	TRBV25-1	15	NA	TRBJ1-1
TGTGCCAGCAGTGAGGCTAGCGGGAGCCCTTGGGATGAGCAGTTCTTC	CASSEASGSPWDEQFF	TRBD2	TRBV2	16	NA	TRBJ2-1
TGTGCCAGCAGTTTATACGGGGGCGGCTACGAGCAGTACTTC	CASSLYGGGYEQYF	NA	TRBV28	14	NA	TRBJ2-7
TGCGCCAGCAGTGCCTCGACTAGCGGGCCACCAACTCGGGAGCAGTACTTC	CASSASTSGPPTREQYF	TRBD2	TRBV10-2	17	NA	TRBJ2-7
TGTGCCAGCAGCACTAGCGGGAGGCGCTACGAGCAGTACTTC	CASSTSGRRYEQYF	NA	TRBV21-1	14	few	TRBJ2-7
TGCGCCAGCAGCCCGAATCCGAACTATGGCTACACCTTC	CASSPNPNYGYTF	NA	TRBV4-1	13	NA	TRBJ1-2
TGTGCCAGCAGTTTAATGGGACAGGGAGCGGGTGAAGCTTTCTTT	CASSLMGQGAGEAFF	TRBD1	TRBV28	15	once	TRBJ1-1
TGTGCCTGGAGTTATGGGACAGGGAACACTGAAGCTTTCTTT	CAWSYGTGNTEAFF	TRBD1	TRBV30	14	NA	TRBJ1-1
TGCGCCAGCAGCCGGGGGGGGACTAGCGGTTACGAGCAGTACTTC	CASSRGGTSGYEQYF	TRBD2	TRBV4-1	15	NA	TRBJ2-7
TGTGCCAGCAGTTTCGGCAGGCCAAGCTCCTACGAGCAGTACTTC	CASSFGRPSSYEQYF	NA	TRBV27	15	NA	TRBJ2-7
TGTGCCAGCTCACCAAGGATGGGGGGCGCGGGCACTGAAGCTTTCTTT	CASSPRMGGAGTEAFF	NA	TRBV18	16	few	TRBJ1-1
TGTGCCAGCAGCGACAATCAGCCCCAGCATTTT	CASSDNQPQHF	NA	TRBV2	11	few	TRBJ1-5
TGCAGCGCGGGACTAGCGTTCGGCAATGAGCAGTTCTTC	CSAGLAFGNEQFF	TRBD2	TRBV29-1	13	NA	TRBJ2-1
TGTGCCAGCAGTTTCCCCGACAGGGGGGGCACAGATACGCAGTATTTT	CASSFPDRGGTDTQYF	TRBD1	TRBV28	16	NA	TRBJ2-3
TGTGCCAGCAGTTTATCGCAGGGGGGGACAACTGAAGCTTTCTTT	CASSLSQGGTTEAFF	TRBD1	TRBV27	15	NA	TRBJ1-1
TGCAGCGTTGAAGATAGGAGCACAGATACGCAGTATTTT	CSVEDRSTDTQYF	NA	TRBV29-1	13	NA	TRBJ2-3
TGTGCCAGCAGCGTAGAACAGGGGATTGACGAGCAGTACTTC	CASSVEQGIDEQYF	TRBD1	TRBV9	14	NA	TRBJ2-7
TGTGCCAGCAGCTTGGGACAGTACAATGAGCAGTTCTTC	CASSLGQYNEQFF	NA	TRBV5-6	13	NA	TRBJ2-1
TGTGCCAGCAGTGAGACAGGGGCGTCCTACGAGCAGTACTTC	CASSETGASYEQYF	TRBD1	TRBV6-1	14	NA	TRBJ2-7
TGCAGCGTTACGGGCGGCACTAACTATGGCTACACCTTC	CSVTGGTNYGYTF	NA	TRBV29-1	13	NA	TRBJ1-2